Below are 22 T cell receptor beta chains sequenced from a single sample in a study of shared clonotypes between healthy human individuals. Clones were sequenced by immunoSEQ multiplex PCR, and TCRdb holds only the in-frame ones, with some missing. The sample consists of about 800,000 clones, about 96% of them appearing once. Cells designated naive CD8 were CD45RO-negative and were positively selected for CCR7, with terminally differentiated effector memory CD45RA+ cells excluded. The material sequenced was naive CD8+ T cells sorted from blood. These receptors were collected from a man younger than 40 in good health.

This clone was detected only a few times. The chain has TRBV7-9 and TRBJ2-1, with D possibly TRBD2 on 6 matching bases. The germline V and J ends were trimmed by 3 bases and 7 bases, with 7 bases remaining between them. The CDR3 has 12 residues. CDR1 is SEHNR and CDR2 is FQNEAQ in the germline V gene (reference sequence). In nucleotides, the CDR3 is TGTGCCAGCAGCTTTAGCGGTAATGAGCAGTTCTTC. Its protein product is CASSFSGNEQFF.

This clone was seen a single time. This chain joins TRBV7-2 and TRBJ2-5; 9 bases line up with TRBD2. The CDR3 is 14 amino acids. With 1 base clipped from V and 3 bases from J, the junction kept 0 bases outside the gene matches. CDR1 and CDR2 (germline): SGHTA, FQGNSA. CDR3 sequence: CASSLVAGEETQYF. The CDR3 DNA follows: TGTGCCAGCAGCTTAGTAGCGGGAGAAGAGACCCAGTACTTC.

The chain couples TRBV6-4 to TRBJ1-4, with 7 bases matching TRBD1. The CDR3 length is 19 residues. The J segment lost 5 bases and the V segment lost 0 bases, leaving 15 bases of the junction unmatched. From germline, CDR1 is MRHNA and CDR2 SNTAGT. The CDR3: CASSDSPYRGPFGNEKLFF. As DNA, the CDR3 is TGTGCCAGCAGTGACTCCCCCTACAGGGGCCCATTCGGAAATGAAAAACTGTTTTTT.

Here the CDR3 DNA reads TGTGCCAGCAGCAGTGGGGGGCAAAGCAATCAGCCCCAGCATTTT. Translating it yields CASSSGGQSNQPQHF. This chain links TRBV21-1 with TRBJ1-5. TRBV21-1 is termed a pseudogene. The CDR3 has 15 residues.

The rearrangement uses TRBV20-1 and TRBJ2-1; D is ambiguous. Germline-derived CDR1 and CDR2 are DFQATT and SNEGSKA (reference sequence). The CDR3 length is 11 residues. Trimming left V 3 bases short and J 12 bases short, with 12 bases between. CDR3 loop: CSARGSGTQFF. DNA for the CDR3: TGCAGTGCTAGGGGATCCGGCACGCAGTTCTTC.

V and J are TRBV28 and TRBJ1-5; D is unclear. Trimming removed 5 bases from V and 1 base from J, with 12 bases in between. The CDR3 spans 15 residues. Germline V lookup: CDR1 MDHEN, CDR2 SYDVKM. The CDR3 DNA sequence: TGTGCCAGCAGTCCTACCGTACAGAGCAATCAGCCCCAGCATTTT. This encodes CASSPTVQSNQPQHF.

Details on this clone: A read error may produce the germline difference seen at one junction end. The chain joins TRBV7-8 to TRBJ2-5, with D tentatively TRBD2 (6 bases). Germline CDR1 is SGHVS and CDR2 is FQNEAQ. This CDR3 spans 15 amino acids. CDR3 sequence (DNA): TGTGCCAGCAGCATAGAAATCCCCGGGACTGAACAAAGACACTTC. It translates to CASSIEIPGTEQRHF.

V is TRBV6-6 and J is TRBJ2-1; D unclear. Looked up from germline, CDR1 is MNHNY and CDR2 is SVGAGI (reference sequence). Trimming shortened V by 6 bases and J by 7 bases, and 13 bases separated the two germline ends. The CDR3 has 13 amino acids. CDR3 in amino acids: CASSPKGANEQFF. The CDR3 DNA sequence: TGTGCCAGCAGCCCCAAAGGAGCAAATGAGCAGTTCTTC.

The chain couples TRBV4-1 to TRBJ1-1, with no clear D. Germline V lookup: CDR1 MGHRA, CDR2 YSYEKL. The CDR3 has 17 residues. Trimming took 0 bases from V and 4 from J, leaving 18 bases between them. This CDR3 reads CASSQDWSQSSITEAFF. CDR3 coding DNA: TGCGCCAGCAGCCAAGATTGGTCTCAATCCTCGATCACTGAAGCTTTCTTT.

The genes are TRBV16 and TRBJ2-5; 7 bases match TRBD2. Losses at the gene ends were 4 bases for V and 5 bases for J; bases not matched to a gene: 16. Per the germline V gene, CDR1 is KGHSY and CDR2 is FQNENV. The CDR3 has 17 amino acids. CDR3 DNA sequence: TGTGCCAGCAGCCGCCTCGGGGCGGGGGACGCCCTGGAGACCCAGTACTTC. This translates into CASSRLGAGDALETQYF.

The CDR3 DNA reads as TGTGCCAGCAGCTTGAGAAGCCTTGAAGAGACCCAGTACTTC. It codes for CASSLRSLEETQYF. The rearrangement uses TRBV5-6 and TRBJ2-5; no clear D. Germline lookup yields CDR1 SGHDT and CDR2 YYEEEE. V gave up 1 base and J gave up 3 bases, with 10 bases separating them. The CDR3 length is 14 residues.

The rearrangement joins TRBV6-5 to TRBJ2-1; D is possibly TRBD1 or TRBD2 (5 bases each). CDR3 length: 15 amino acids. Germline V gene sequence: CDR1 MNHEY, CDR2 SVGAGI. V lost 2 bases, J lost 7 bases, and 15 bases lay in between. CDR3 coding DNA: TGTGCCAGCAGTTACGGACCGAAAGGGGAGAATGAGCAGTTCTTC. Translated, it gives CASSYGPKGENEQFF.

In DNA, the CDR3 is TGTGCCACCAGCAGAGATCTTACGGAACCCAGACCCTACGAGCAGTACTTC. Protein sequence: CATSRDLTEPRPYEQYF. This rearrangement joins TRBV15 to TRBJ2-7; D is unresolved. The V end lost 0 bases, the J end lost 2 bases, and 17 bases lay between the germline ends. Germline V gene sequence: CDR1 LNHNV, CDR2 YYDKDF (reference sequence). The CDR3 length is 17 residues.

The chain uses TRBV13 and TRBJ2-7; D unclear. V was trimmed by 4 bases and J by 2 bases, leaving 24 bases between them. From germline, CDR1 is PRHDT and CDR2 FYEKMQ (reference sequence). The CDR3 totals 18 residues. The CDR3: CASSSAPGMVPQPYEQYF. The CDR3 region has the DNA TGTGCCAGCAGCTCGGCCCCCGGAATGGTTCCCCAGCCCTACGAGCAGTACTTC.

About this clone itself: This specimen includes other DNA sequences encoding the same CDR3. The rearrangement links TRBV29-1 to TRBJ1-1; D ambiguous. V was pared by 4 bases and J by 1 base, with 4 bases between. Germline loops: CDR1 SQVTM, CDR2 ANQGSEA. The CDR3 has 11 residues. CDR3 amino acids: CSVVGNTEAFF. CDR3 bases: TGCAGCGTTGTAGGGAACACTGAAGCTTTCTTT.

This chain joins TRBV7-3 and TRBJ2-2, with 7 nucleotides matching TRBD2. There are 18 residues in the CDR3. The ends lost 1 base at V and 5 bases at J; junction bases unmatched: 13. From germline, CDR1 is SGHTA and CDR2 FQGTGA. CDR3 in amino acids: CASSLMERGIPTTGELFF. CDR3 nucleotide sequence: TGTGCCAGCAGCTTAATGGAGCGGGGAATTCCAACTACCGGGGAGCTGTTTTTT.

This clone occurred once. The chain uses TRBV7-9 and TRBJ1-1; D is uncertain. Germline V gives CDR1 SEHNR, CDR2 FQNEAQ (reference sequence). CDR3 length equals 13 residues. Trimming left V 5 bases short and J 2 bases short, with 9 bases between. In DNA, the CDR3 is TGTGCCAGCAGCCCGAACGTTAACACTGAAGCTTTCTTT. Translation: CASSPNVNTEAFF.

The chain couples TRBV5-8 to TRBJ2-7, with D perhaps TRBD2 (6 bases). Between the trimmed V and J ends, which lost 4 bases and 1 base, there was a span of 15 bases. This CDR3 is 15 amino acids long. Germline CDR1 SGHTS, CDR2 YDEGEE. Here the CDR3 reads CASSPRQGGSYEQYF. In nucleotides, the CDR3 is TGTGCCAGCAGCCCCCGGCAGGGAGGTTCCTACGAGCAGTACTTC.

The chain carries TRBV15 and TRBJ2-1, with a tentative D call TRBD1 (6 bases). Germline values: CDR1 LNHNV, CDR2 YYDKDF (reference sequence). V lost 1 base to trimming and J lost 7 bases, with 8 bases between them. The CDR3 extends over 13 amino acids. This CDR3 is CATSRAGQNEQFF. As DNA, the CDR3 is TGTGCCACCAGCAGAGCTGGACAGAATGAGCAGTTCTTC.

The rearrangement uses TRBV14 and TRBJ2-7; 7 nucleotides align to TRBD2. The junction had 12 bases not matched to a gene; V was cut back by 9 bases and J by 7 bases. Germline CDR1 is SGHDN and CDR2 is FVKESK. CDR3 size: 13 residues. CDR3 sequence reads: CASTSGGEREQYF. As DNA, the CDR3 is TGTGCCAGTACCTCGGGGGGAGAGCGAGAGCAGTACTTC.

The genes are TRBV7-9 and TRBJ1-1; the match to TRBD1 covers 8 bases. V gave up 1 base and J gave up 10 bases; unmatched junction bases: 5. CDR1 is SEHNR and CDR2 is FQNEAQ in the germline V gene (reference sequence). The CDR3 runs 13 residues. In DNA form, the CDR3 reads TGTGCCAGCAGCTTAGTGGGACAGGACAGAGCTTTCTTT. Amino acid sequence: CASSLVGQDRAFF.

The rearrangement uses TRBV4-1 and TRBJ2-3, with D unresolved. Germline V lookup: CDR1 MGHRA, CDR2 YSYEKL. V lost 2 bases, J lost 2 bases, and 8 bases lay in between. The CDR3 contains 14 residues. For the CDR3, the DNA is TGCGCCAGCAGCCAATTCGACCACACAGATACGCAGTATTTT. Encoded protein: CASSQFDHTDTQYF.